These 27 T cell receptor beta chains originate from one sample sequenced in a study of T cells after yellow fever vaccination. TCRdb analysed the 5' RACE reads with MiXCR anew, one entry per CDR3 protein. Among hundreds of thousands of distinct CDR3 sequences, roughly 4.3% were seen once, and the ten largest hold roughly 24%. Sample: PBMCs, taken 5 days after the yellow fever booster vaccination. These receptors all come from a man aged 18 to 30 who received the YFV17D yellow fever vaccine.

Ten or more counts support this clonotype. The chain joins TRBV6-6 to TRBJ2-1, with 9 bases that match TRBD2. This CDR3 has 15 residues. Trimming removed 8 bases from V and 0 bases from J; junction bases left unmatched: 5. From germline, CDR1 is MNHNY and CDR2 SVGAGI (reference sequence). This chain's CDR3 is CASGSGGVSYNEQFF. The DNA for the CDR3 is TGTGCCAGCGGTAGCGGGGGTGTCTCCTACAATGAGCAGTTCTTC.

This clonotype was observed many times. The CDR3, as DNA: TGTGCCAGCAGTTACCGGGGACCAAGCTCCTACGAGCAGTACTTC. The encoded protein is CASSYRGPSSYEQYF. The J gene is TRBJ2-7, the V gene TRBV6-5, with D perhaps TRBD1 or TRBD2 (5 bases each). The CDR3 spans 15 residues. V shed 2 bases and J shed 0 bases, with 11 bases lying between them. From germline, CDR1 is MNHEY and CDR2 SVGAGI.

This clonotype appeared a few times. The gene calls are TRBV29-1 and TRBJ2-1; 11 nucleotides match TRBD2. V lost 7 bases, J lost 1 base, and 9 bases stayed unmatched. The CDR3 spans 16 residues. Germline CDR1 is SQVTM and CDR2 is ANQGSEA. The DNA of the CDR3 is TGCAGCGGTAGCGGGGGGGCCGGTAAGTCCTACAATGAGCAGTTCTTC. Protein product: CSGSGGAGKSYNEQFF.

This clonotype showed up many times. The rearrangement links TRBV7-2 to TRBJ2-1; 11 bases match TRBD2. V lost 2 bases to trimming and J lost 3 bases; unmatched junction nucleotides: 6. Germline V lookup: CDR1 SGHTA, CDR2 FQGNSA. This CDR3 has 17 residues. CDR3 protein: CASSLMVGTSGYNEQFF. CDR3 in DNA: TGTGCCAGCAGCTTAATGGTGGGGACTAGCGGCTACAATGAGCAGTTCTTC.

This clonotype was seen repeatedly, ten times or more. The chain is built from TRBV5-5 and TRBJ2-3, with D possibly being TRBD1 (5 bases). The germline gives CDR1 SGHKS, CDR2 YYEKEE (reference sequence). This CDR3 has 12 amino acids. Between the trimmed V and J ends, which lost 3 bases and 8 bases, there was a span of 10 bases. The CDR3 loop reads CASSSWGGTQYF. CDR3 coding DNA: TGTGCCAGCAGCTCATGGGGCGGTACGCAGTATTTT.

The CDR3 DNA is TGTGCCAGCAACCCTTACGGTGCAACTAATGAAAAACTGTTTTTT. Translating gives CASNPYGATNEKLFF. This chain connects TRBV12-3 or TRBV12-4 to TRBJ1-4; unclear D gene. V was trimmed by 7 bases and J by 0 bases, leaving 12 bases between them. This CDR3 contains 15 residues.

The chain uses TRBV10-3 and TRBJ2-1, with D unclear. The germline V gene encodes CDR1 ENHRY and CDR2 SYGVKD. The ends were cut back, 2 bases at V and 0 bases at J, with 5 bases in the middle. The CDR3 has 14 residues. CDR3 nucleotide sequence: TGTGCCATCAGTGAGGATGGCTCCTACAATGAGCAGTTCTTC. Translated, it gives CAISEDGSYNEQFF.

This clonotype was seen repeatedly, ten times or more. The rearrangement joins TRBV7-2 to TRBJ1-2, with D unclear. This CDR3 region has 14 residues. V lost 3 bases and J lost 6, with 14 bases in between. In germline, CDR1 is SGHTA, CDR2 FQGNSA. This CDR3 reads CASSLPVESHGYTF. The CDR3 DNA sequence: TGTGCCAGCAGCTTGCCGGTGGAGAGCCATGGCTACACCTTC.

This clonotype was counted many times. The chain uses TRBV12-3 or TRBV12-4 and TRBJ1-1; perhaps TRBD1 as D (5 bases). The length of the CDR3 is 14 residues. Deletions cut 2 bases from V and 4 bases from J, with 11 bases between. CDR3 in DNA: TGTGCCAGCAGTTTATACCAGGGTTCCACTGAAGCTTTCTTT. Its translation: CASSLYQGSTEAFF.

This clonotype appeared many times. V is TRBV20-1 and J is TRBJ2-5, with 8 bases aligning to TRBD1. The J segment lost 2 bases and the V segment lost 0 bases, leaving 8 bases of the junction unmatched. The CDR3 has 16 residues. CDR1 is DFQATT, CDR2 SNEGSKA, per germline (reference sequence). The CDR3 DNA follows: TGCAGTGCTAGAGACCAGGGGGCCCTTTTTCAAGAGACCCAGTACTTC. It translates to CSARDQGALFQETQYF.

The chain couples TRBV29-1 to TRBJ2-1; 10 nucleotides line up with TRBD1. This CDR3 has 14 amino acids. The germline gives CDR1 SQVTM, CDR2 ANQGSEA. After removal of 3 bases from V and 6 bases from J, the junction contained 5 bases not matched to a gene. The CDR3: CSVEGTGASNEQFF. CDR3 nucleotide sequence: TGCAGCGTTGAGGGGACAGGGGCTAGCAATGAGCAGTTCTTC.

The sample holds many counts of this clonotype. J is TRBJ2-5 and V is TRBV5-1; the match to TRBD1 covers 7 bases. Germline CDR1 and CDR2: SGHRS and YFSETQ. The CDR3 is 15 amino acids. V was pared by 6 bases and J by 5 bases, with 13 bases of the junction left unmatched. CDR3 region: CASTTTGASPETQYF. CDR3 nucleotide sequence: TGCGCCAGCACAACTACAGGGGCATCGCCGGAGACCCAGTACTTC.

The V and J genes are TRBV6-5 and TRBJ1-1; maybe TRBD1 (5 bases). Germline V CDR1 and CDR2: MNHEY, SVGAGI. The length of the CDR3 is 16 residues. Trimming took off 10 bases at V and 2 bases at J, with 23 bases between the two ends. CDR3 sequence: CATKGWTRDENTEAFF. The CDR3 bases are TGTGCCACCAAGGGGTGGACCAGGGATGAAAACACTGAAGCTTTCTTT.

This clonotype has more than one count but fewer than ten. The rearrangement links TRBV6-4 to TRBJ2-3; D tentatively reads TRBD1 or TRBD2 (5 bases each). CDR1 is MRHNA and CDR2 is SNTAGT in the germline V gene. CDR3 length equals 13 residues. Trimming pared 4 bases from V and 1 base from J, leaving 6 bases between. The CDR3 nucleotides are TGTGCCAGCAGTGGGGACGGCACAGATACGCAGTATTTT. Its protein is CASSGDGTDTQYF.

This clonotype was seen repeatedly, ten times or more. The chain has TRBV3-1 and TRBJ2-3; D not certain. This CDR3 is 14 amino acids long. Looked up from germline, CDR1 is LGHDT and CDR2 is YNNKEL (reference sequence). V was trimmed by 0 bases and J by 3 bases, leaving 7 bases between them. The CDR3 here is CASSQDGGTDTQYF. The CDR3 nucleotides are TGTGCCAGCAGCCAAGACGGCGGAACAGATACGCAGTATTTT.

This clonotype was counted many times. The chain carries TRBV7-2 and TRBJ2-3, with TRBD2 matching 7 bases. There are 15 residues in the CDR3. Germline trimming cut 0 bases from V and 7 bases from J; bases unmatched to any gene: 7. The V gene's germline CDR1 is SGHTA and CDR2 FQGNSA. The CDR3 here is CASSLAWTRANTQYF. CDR3 coding DNA: TGTGCCAGCAGCTTAGCGTGGACTAGAGCAAATACGCAGTATTTT.

This clonotype has just a few counts. The chain carries TRBV7-9 and TRBJ2-1; D is possibly TRBD2 (6 bases). V lost 5 bases to trimming and J lost 5 bases, with 7 bases between them. Germline V gene sequence: CDR1 SEHNR, CDR2 FQNEAQ (reference sequence). The CDR3 is 12 amino acids. Here the CDR3 reads CASSGGDNEQFF. CDR3 coding DNA: TGTGCCAGCAGCGGCGGGGACAATGAGCAGTTCTTC.

The J gene is TRBJ1-5, the V gene TRBV2, with D perhaps matching TRBD1 (6 bases). V was trimmed by 6 bases and J by 4 bases, leaving 13 bases between them. This CDR3 has 14 amino acids. Germline CDR1 and CDR2: SNHLY and FYNNEI. Here the CDR3 reads CASRRTESNQPQHF. CDR3 DNA: TGTGCCAGCAGGCGGACAGAATCTAATCAGCCCCAGCATTTT.

The genes are TRBV20-1 and TRBJ2-7; the D call may be TRBD1 or TRBD2 (5 bases each). The CDR3 covers 14 residues. Germline-derived CDR1 and CDR2 are DFQATT and SNEGSKA (reference sequence). Trimming removed 5 bases at V and 6 bases at J, with 20 bases between. CDR3 coding DNA: TGCAGTGCTCCTACTAGGGACGAATTCGTCGAGCAGTACTTC. Translating gives CSAPTRDEFVEQYF.

V usage is TRBV11-2 and J usage is TRBJ2-3, with 9 positions matching TRBD1. CDR1 is SGHAT and CDR2 is FQNNGV in the germline V gene. The CDR3 sequence is 12 residues long. V lost 6 bases, J lost 9 bases, and 4 bases stayed unmatched. The CDR3 sequence: CASRYRGRTQYF. CDR3 DNA sequence: TGTGCCAGCAGGTACAGGGGGCGCACGCAGTATTTT.

The chain combines TRBV7-2 with TRBJ2-7, with 9 bases matching TRBD1. Germline values: CDR1 SGHTA, CDR2 FQGNSA. The CDR3 loop spans 15 amino acids. After removal of 6 bases from V and 5 bases from J, the junction contained 11 bases not matched to a gene. DNA of the CDR3: TGTGCCAGCAGGGCAGGGGACAGGGCCCCCAACGAGCAGTACGTC. Amino acid sequence: CASRAGDRAPNEQYV.

This clonotype was seen more than once but under ten times. V and J are TRBV7-3 and TRBJ1-1; no definite D call. CDR1 and CDR2 (germline): SGHTA, FQGTGA. The CDR3 sequence is 15 residues long. Trimming stripped 2 bases from V and 3 bases from J, with 13 bases between. The chain's CDR3 is CASSLSGSPHTEAFF. CDR3 DNA: TGTGCCAGCAGCTTATCGGGCAGCCCCCACACTGAAGCTTTCTTT.

The chain has TRBV5-6 and TRBJ2-2; D is unresolved. Trimming removed 2 bases from V and 4 bases from J, with 6 bases in between. Germline V gene sequence: CDR1 SGHDT, CDR2 YYEEEE. The CDR3 spans 13 residues. CDR3 nucleotides: TGTGCCAGCAGCTTCACGACCACCGGGGAGCTGTTTTTT. Amino acids: CASSFTTTGELFF.

J is TRBJ1-5 and V is TRBV9, with unresolved D. Germline V gives CDR1 SGDLS, CDR2 YYNGEE. This CDR3 has 14 amino acids. V lost 0 bases and J 7 bases, leaving 11 bases between the germline ends. The chain's CDR3 is CASSVAAMGQPQHF. CDR3 in DNA: TGTGCCAGCAGCGTAGCGGCAATGGGGCAGCCCCAGCATTTT. Filled out from reference TRBV9 and TRBJ1-5, the complete variable domain reads DSGVTQTPKHLITATGQRVTLRCSPRSGDLSVYWYQQSLDQGLQFLIQYYNGEERAKGNILERFSAQQFPDLHSELNLSSLELGDSALYFCASSVAAMGQPQHFGDGTRLSIL.

This clonotype has a handful of counts. As DNA, the CDR3 is TGTGCCAGCAGCTTAGGGGACAGGAATGTTAATGAGCAGTTCTTC. This gives the protein CASSLGDRNVNEQFF. The chain links TRBV7-9 to TRBJ2-1, with 8 bases lining up with TRBD1. The CDR3 length is 15 residues. CDR1 is SEHNR and CDR2 is FQNEAQ in the germline V gene (reference sequence). V gave up 1 base and J gave up 7 bases; unmatched junction bases: 6.

This clonotype was picked up a small number of times. The chain is built from TRBV6-2 or TRBV6-3 and TRBJ2-7, with unresolved D. CDR3 size: 12 residues. From germline, CDR1 is MNHEY and CDR2 SVGEGT. The V gene lost 6 bases and the J gene lost 7 bases, with 13 bases spanning the gap. The CDR3, as DNA: TGTGCCAGCAGCAGGAGAGACTCTGAGCAGTACGTC. Protein: CASSRRDSEQYV.

This clonotype was seen repeatedly, ten times or more. The chain joins TRBV12-3 or TRBV12-4 to TRBJ2-2, with TRBD1 matching over 8 bases. The length of the CDR3 is 15 residues. J lost 6 bases, V lost 0 bases, and 3 bases had no gene match. Here the CDR3 reads CASSLALRGPGELFF. CDR3 coding DNA: TGTGCCAGCAGTTTAGCGCTCAGGGGGCCCGGGGAGCTGTTTTTT.